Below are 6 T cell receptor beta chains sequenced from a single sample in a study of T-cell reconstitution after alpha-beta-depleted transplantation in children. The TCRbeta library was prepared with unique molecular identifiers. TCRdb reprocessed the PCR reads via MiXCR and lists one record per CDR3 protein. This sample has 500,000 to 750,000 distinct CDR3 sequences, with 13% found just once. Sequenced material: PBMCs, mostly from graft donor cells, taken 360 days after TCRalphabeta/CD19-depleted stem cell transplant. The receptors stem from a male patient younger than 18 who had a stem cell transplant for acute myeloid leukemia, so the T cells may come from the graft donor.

CDR3 sequence (DNA): TGCGCCAGCAGCTTGGGGGGCGGCAATAGCAATCAGCCCCAGCATTTT. The encoded protein is CASSLGGGNSNQPQHF. V usage is TRBV5-1 and J usage is TRBJ1-5, with D tentatively TRBD1 (5 bases). Germline CDR1 is SGHRS and CDR2 is YFSETQ. The CDR3 totals 16 residues. V was trimmed by 0 bases and J by 0 bases, leaving 10 bases between them.

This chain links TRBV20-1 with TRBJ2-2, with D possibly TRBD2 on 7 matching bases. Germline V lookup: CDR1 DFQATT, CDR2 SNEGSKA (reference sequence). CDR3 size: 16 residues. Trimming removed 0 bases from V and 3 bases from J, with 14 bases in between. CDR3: CSARDIQGGYTGELFF. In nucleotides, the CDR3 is TGCAGTGCTAGAGATATACAGGGAGGGTACACCGGGGAGCTGTTTTTT.

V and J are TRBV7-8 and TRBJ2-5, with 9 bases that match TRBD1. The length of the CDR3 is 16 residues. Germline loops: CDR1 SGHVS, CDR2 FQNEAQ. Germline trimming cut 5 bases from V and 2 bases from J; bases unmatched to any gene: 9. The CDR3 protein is CASSDRTGVRQETQYF. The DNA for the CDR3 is TGTGCCAGCAGCGATCGGACAGGGGTGAGACAAGAGACCCAGTACTTC.

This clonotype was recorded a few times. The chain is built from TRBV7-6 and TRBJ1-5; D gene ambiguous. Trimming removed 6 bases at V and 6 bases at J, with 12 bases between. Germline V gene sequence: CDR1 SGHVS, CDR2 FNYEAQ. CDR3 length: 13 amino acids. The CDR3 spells CASSFKGGQPQHF. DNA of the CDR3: TGTGCCAGCAGTTTTAAGGGCGGTCAGCCCCAGCATTTT.

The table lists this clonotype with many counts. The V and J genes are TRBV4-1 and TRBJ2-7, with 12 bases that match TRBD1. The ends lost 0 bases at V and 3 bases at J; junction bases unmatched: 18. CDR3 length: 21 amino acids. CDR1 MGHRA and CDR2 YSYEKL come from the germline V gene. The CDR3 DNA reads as TGCGCCAGCAGCCAAGATCTTTGGGACAGGGGGCGACGCTGGGTCTTCTACGAGCAGTACTTC. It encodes CASSQDLWDRGRRWVFYEQYF.

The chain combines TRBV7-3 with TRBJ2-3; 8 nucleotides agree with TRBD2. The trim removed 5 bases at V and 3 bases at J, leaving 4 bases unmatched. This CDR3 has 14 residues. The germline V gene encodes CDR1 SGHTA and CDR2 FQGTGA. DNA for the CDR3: TGTGCCAGCAGCCCGGGAGGGCCGACAGATACGCAGTATTTT. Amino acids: CASSPGGPTDTQYF.